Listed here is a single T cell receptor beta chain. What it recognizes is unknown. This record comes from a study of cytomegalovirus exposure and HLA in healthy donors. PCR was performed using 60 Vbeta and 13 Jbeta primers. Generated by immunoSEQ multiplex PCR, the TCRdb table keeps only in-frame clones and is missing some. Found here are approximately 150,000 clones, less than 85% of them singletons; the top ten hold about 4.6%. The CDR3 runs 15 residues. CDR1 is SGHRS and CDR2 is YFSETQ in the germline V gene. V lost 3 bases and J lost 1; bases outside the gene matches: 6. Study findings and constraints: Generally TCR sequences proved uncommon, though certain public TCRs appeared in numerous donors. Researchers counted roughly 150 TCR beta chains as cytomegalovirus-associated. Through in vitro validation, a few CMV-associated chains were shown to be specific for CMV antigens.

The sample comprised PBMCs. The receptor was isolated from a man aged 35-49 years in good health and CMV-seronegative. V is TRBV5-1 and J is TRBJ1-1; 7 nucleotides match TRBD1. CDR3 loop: CASSSGQERNTEAFF. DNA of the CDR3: TGCGCCAGCAGCTCTGGACAGGAGAGGAACACTGAAGCTTTCTTT.